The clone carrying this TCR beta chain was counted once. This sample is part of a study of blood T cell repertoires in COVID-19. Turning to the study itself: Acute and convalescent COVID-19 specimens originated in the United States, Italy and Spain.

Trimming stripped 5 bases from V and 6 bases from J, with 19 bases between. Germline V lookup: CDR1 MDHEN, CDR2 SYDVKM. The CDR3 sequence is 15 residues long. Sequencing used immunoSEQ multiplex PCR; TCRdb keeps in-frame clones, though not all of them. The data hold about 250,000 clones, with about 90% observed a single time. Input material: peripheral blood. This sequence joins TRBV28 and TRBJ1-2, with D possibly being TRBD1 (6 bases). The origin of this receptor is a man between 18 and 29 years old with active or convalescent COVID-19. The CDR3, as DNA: TGTGCCAGCAGTCTCCCGGGACAAGTGGGACATGGCTACACCTTC. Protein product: CASSLPGQVGHGYTF.